These T cell receptor beta chains were read from a single sample in a study of cytomegalovirus exposure and HLA in healthy donors. Assay: immunoSEQ multiplex PCR; the TCRdb copy retains only in-frame clones and omits some. The table lists some 200,000 clones, approximately 84% of them singletons. Sequencing was performed on PBMCs. These receptors all stem from a woman between 50 and 59 years old in good health and CMV-seropositive. The CDR3 runs from the conserved cysteine through the conserved F or W. A D gene is named only where the DNA matches it firmly. Where a row states a size, it is once, few, many or the class of an expanded clone; other rows omit it.

j_call v_call d_call clone_size cdr3_nt cdr3_aa
TRBJ1-6 TRBV6-1 TRBD1 few TGTGCCAGCAGCCGCGGACAGGTTTATAATTCACCCCTCCACTTT CASSRGQVYNSPLHF
TRBJ2-7 TRBV19 NA NA TGTGCCAGTAGTCCCCTAAGTGAGGCGTCAACCTACGAGCAGTACTTC CASSPLSEASTYEQYF
TRBJ1-1 TRBV5-1 NA NA TGCGCCAGCAACGGAGACCCGGGAGGTGGCACTGAAGCTTTCTTT CASNGDPGGGTEAFF
TRBJ2-7 TRBV4-3 NA NA TGCGCCAGCAGCCAAGATAGAGGGATAAGCGAGCAGTACTTC CASSQDRGISEQYF
TRBJ1-2 TRBV5-1 NA NA TGCGCCAGCAGCTTGGACAGAAACTATGGCTACACCTTC CASSLDRNYGYTF
TRBJ1-2 TRBV9 NA NA TGTGCCAGCAGCGTCTCTGGGGTATCGTCGGGGTATGGCTACACCTTC CASSVSGVSSGYGYTF
TRBJ2-1 TRBV18 TRBD2 NA TGTGCCAGCTCACCAACACTAGCGGGTTACAATGAGCAGTTCTTC CASSPTLAGYNEQFF
TRBJ2-1 TRBV7-2 TRBD2 once TGTGCCAGCAGCACGGGCCCGGGACTAGCTGAGAATGAGCAGTTCTTC CASSTGPGLAENEQFF
TRBJ2-7 TRBV28 TRBD1 NA TGTGCCAGCACCAGGACAGGGAGATCCTACGAGCAGTACTTC CASTRTGRSYEQYF
TRBJ2-1 TRBV5-1 NA once TGCGCCAGCAGCTTGGAGAGTTACAATGAGCAGTTCTTC CASSLESYNEQFF
TRBJ2-3 TRBV5-1 NA NA TGCGCCAGCAGCTTGGAGAGGAGCACAGATACGCAGTATTTT CASSLERSTDTQYF
TRBJ1-1 TRBV28 NA once TGTGCCAGCAGTTTATTAGGCAGGGGCCTCATGAACACTGAAGCTTTCTTT CASSLLGRGLMNTEAFF
TRBJ2-7 TRBV6-6 NA few TGTGCCAGCAGTTACTCGTCGCCGGGTTCCTACGAGCAGTACTTC CASSYSSPGSYEQYF
TRBJ1-1 TRBV4-1 TRBD1 NA TGCGCCAGCAGCCCAGAGACAGGGGCCGTTCGCGGTGAAGCTTTCTTT CASSPETGAVRGEAFF
TRBJ2-1 TRBV4-2 NA NA TGTGCCAGCAGCCAAGGGGCCGGGGGGCCGGTGAATGAGCAGTTCTTC CASSQGAGGPVNEQFF
TRBJ1-1 TRBV9 NA few TGTGCCAGCAGCGTCCGACTGTACACTGAAGCTTTCTTT CASSVRLYTEAFF
TRBJ2-7 TRBV4-3 TRBD2 once TGCGCCAGCAGCCAAGATGGGCCTAGCGGGGGGGCTTACGAGCAGTACTTC CASSQDGPSGGAYEQYF
TRBJ1-5 TRBV11-2 TRBD1 NA TGTGCCAGCAGCCTGAACAGGGGAGGCAACCGGCCCCAGCATTTT CASSLNRGGNRPQHF
TRBJ1-2 TRBV5-1 NA NA TGCGCCAGCAGCTTGGACTCATATGGCTACACCTTC CASSLDSYGYTF
TRBJ1-2 TRBV4-3 TRBD1 NA TGCGCCAGCAGCCAAGAAAGGGGGCGGGGGGACTATGGCTACACCTTC CASSQERGRGDYGYTF
TRBJ1-1 TRBV6-4 NA NA TGTGCCAGCAGACCTGAAGGGGGGGCGAACACTGAAGCTTTCTTT CASRPEGGANTEAFF
TRBJ2-5 TRBV5-4 TRBD1 NA TGTGCCAGCAGCTCCGGACAGGGGGGAGTCCAAGAGACCCAGTACTTC CASSSGQGGVQETQYF
TRBJ2-3 TRBV5-1 TRBD2 NA TGCGCCAGCAGCCGGGGAGGAGCGGGGGCCGCAGATACGCAGTATTTT CASSRGGAGAADTQYF
TRBJ2-7 TRBV7-8 NA few TGTGCCAGCAGCTTTGCGGCCTACGAGCAGTACTTC CASSFAAYEQYF
TRBJ1-5 TRBV2 TRBD1 NA TGTGCCAGCAGTTACGATGGACAGGGCAATCAGCCCCAGCATTTT CASSYDGQGNQPQHF
TRBJ2-7 TRBV10-1 TRBD2 once TGCGCCAGCAGTCGGACTAGCGGGCCCTACGAGCAGTACTTC CASSRTSGPYEQYF
TRBJ1-2 TRBV5-1 TRBD1 NA TGCGCCAGCAGCTTGGGGGACAGGGGAAATTATGGCTACACCTTC CASSLGDRGNYGYTF